The 27 T cell receptor beta chains presented below share a single source sample, sequenced in a study of blood T cell repertoires in COVID-19. TCRdb's copy holds only in-frame clones and misses some; the assay was immunoSEQ multiplex PCR. The sample includes 150,000 or so clones, 70% to 90% of them seen just once. Sequencing was carried out using peripheral blood. These receptors were obtained from a woman aged 45 to 65 with COVID-19, enrolled during active disease.

J is TRBJ2-1 and V is TRBV10-3, with TRBD2 matching 9 bases. With 11 bases clipped from V and 0 bases from J, the junction kept 14 bases outside the gene matches. This CDR3 contains 17 residues. CDR1 ENHRY and CDR2 SYGVKD come from the germline V gene. The CDR3 spells CAARQGSGGSSYNEQFF. CDR3 nucleotide sequence: TGTGCCGCCCGGCAGGGGAGCGGGGGGAGCTCCTACAATGAGCAGTTCTTC.

This clone was detected many times. J is TRBJ2-3 and V is TRBV6-2 or TRBV6-3; D might be TRBD2 (6 bases). The germline V gene has CDR1 MNHEY and CDR2 SVGEGT. The V and J ends lost 2 bases and 0 bases respectively, with 9 bases between them. This CDR3 contains 15 residues. CDR3 protein: CASSYRGTSTDTQYF. DNA of the CDR3: TGTGCCAGCAGTTACCGTGGGACTAGCACAGATACGCAGTATTTT.

The chain joins TRBV5-5 to TRBJ1-6; 7 bases agree with TRBD1. CDR3 size: 14 residues. With V trimmed by 4 bases and J by 7 bases, 5 bases remained unmatched. Germline V CDR1 and CDR2: SGHKS, YYEKEE (reference sequence). The CDR3 coding sequence is TGTGCCAGCAGCGGGACAGCACTAAATTCACCCCTCCACTTT. This gives the protein CASSGTALNSPLHF.

The gene calls are TRBV28 and TRBJ1-6; 7 bases agree with TRBD1. CDR3 length: 15 residues. V gave up 7 bases and J gave up 6 bases; unmatched junction bases: 9. CDR1 is MDHEN, CDR2 SYDVKM, per germline. The CDR3 DNA sequence: TGTGCCAGCACCCAGAGGGACAGTTCTAATTCACCCCTCCACTTT. Amino acid sequence: CASTQRDSSNSPLHF.

V gene TRBV18 combines with J gene TRBJ2-6; perhaps TRBD1 as D (5 bases). CDR1 KGHSH and CDR2 LQKENI come from the germline V gene. This CDR3 is built from 14 residues. The V gene lost 6 bases and the J gene lost 2 bases, with 8 bases spanning the gap. The CDR3 DNA follows: TGTGCCAGCTCGTTGGACACTGGGGCCAACGTCCTGACTTTC. Translated: CASSLDTGANVLTF. The variable domain in full, completed from reference TRBV18 and TRBJ2-6, reads NAGVMQNPRHLVRRRGQEARLRCSPMKGHSHVYWYRQLPEEGLKFMVYLQKENIIDESGMPKERFSAEFPKEGPSILRIQQVVRGDSAAYFCASSLDTGANVLTFGAGSRLTVL.

The CDR3 is CASSSTRQGYNYGYTF. Written as DNA, the CDR3 is TGTGCCAGCAGTTCAACTCGACAGGGCTATAACTATGGCTACACCTTC. V and J are TRBV6-6 and TRBJ1-2; 7 positions match TRBD1. The germline V gene encodes CDR1 MNHNY and CDR2 SVGAGI (reference sequence). The CDR3 runs 16 residues. J lost 1 base, V lost 4 bases, and 9 bases had no gene match.

V and J are TRBV7-9 and TRBJ2-7, with 12 bases fitting TRBD2. Germline V CDR1 and CDR2: SEHNR, FQNEAQ (reference sequence). V lost 6 bases and J lost 4; bases outside the gene matches: 10. This CDR3 spans 16 amino acids. This CDR3 is CASSSSGTSGPYEQYF. The CDR3 coding sequence is TGTGCCAGCAGTAGCTCCGGGACTAGCGGGCCATACGAGCAGTACTTC.

This chain connects TRBV18 to TRBJ2-5; TRBD1 might be the D (6 bases). The germline V gene has CDR1 KGHSH and CDR2 LQKENI. This CDR3 comprises 14 residues. V lost 1 base and J lost 4, with 10 bases in between. In DNA form, the CDR3 reads TGTGCCAGCTCACCACTGAGGGGGACAGAGACCCAGTACTTC. It yields the protein CASSPLRGTETQYF. Using reference TRBV18 and TRBJ2-5 for the parts outside the CDR3, the full variable domain is NAGVMQNPRHLVRRRGQEARLRCSPMKGHSHVYWYRQLPEEGLKFMVYLQKENIIDESGMPKERFSAEFPKEGPSILRIQQVVRGDSAAYFCASSPLRGTETQYFGPGTRLLVL.

The V call is TRBV6-5, the J call TRBJ2-3; D may be TRBD2 (6 bases). The CDR3 covers 15 residues. Per germline, CDR1 MNHEY and CDR2 SVGAGI. The V end was cut by 5 bases, the J end by 1 base, with 13 bases between. The CDR3 reads CASSTGGLRTDTQYF. The CDR3 bases are TGTGCCAGCAGTACCGGGGGACTCCGCACAGATACGCAGTATTTT.

The chain employs TRBV10-3 and TRBJ1-5; TRBD1 agrees at 7 bases. Germline trimming cut 3 bases from V and 5 bases from J; bases unmatched to any gene: 1. The CDR3 extends over 13 amino acids. Germline values: CDR1 ENHRY, CDR2 SYGVKD. The CDR3: CAISDQGDQPQHF. The CDR3 DNA is TGTGCCATCAGTGATCAGGGGGATCAGCCCCAGCATTTT.

The chain couples TRBV15 to TRBJ1-4; a possible D gene is TRBD1 (6 bases). The CDR3 totals 15 residues. Germline V gives CDR1 LNHNV, CDR2 YYDKDF (reference sequence). Trimming removed 5 bases from V and 2 bases from J, with 12 bases in between. CDR3 DNA: TGTGCCACCAGCGGAACCAGGGGTACTAATGAAAAACTGTTTTTT. It translates to CATSGTRGTNEKLFF. The full variable domain, its missing parts supplied by reference TRBV15 and TRBJ1-4, is DAMVIQNPRYQVTQFGKPVTLSCSQTLNHNVMYWYQQKSSQAPKLLFHYYDKDFNNEADTPDNFQSRRPNTSFCFLDIRSPGLGDTAMYLCATSGTRGTNEKLFFGSGTQLSVL.

The chain carries TRBV3-1 (or the pseudogene TRBV3-2) and TRBJ2-5, with 9 bases matching TRBD2. This CDR3 region has 17 residues. J was trimmed by 5 bases and V by 0 bases; bases with no gene match: 10. Germline-derived CDR1 and CDR2 are LGHDT and YNNKEL (reference sequence). CDR3 protein: CASSQDRASGGLETQYF. As DNA, the CDR3 is TGTGCCAGCAGCCAAGATCGGGCGAGCGGGGGGTTGGAGACCCAGTACTTC.

This chain connects TRBV19 to TRBJ2-3, with 14 bases that match TRBD2. The CDR3 is 17 residues long. CDR1 is LNHDA, CDR2 SQIVND, per germline (reference sequence). V was pared by 7 bases and J by 0 bases, with 6 bases of the junction left unmatched. CDR3: CASTRTSGGFSTDTQYF. The CDR3 coding sequence is TGTGCCAGTACCAGGACTAGCGGGGGGTTTAGCACAGATACGCAGTATTTT.

V is TRBV3-1 (or the pseudogene TRBV3-2) and J is TRBJ2-7, with 12 bases fitting TRBD1. CDR3 length: 16 residues. Germline V gene lookup returns CDR1 LGHDT and CDR2 YNNKEL (reference sequence). V lost 3 bases and J lost 0; bases outside the gene matches: 3. As DNA, the CDR3 is TGTGCCAGCAGCCATCCGGGACAGGGGGCCTCCTACGAGCAGTACTTC. This codes for CASSHPGQGASYEQYF.

This chain connects TRBV5-6 to TRBJ1-2; D is unclear. With 5 bases removed from V and 3 bases from J, the gap between germline ends came to 5 bases. Germline assignment: CDR1 SGHDT and CDR2 YYEEEE. This CDR3 is built from 11 residues. CDR3 loop: CASSRDYGYTF. CDR3 bases: TGTGCCAGCAGTCGGGACTATGGCTACACCTTC.

The CDR3 DNA is TGTGCCAGCAGTGAAGTGGGCGTTGCCCCCACAGATACGCAGTATTTT. It specifies CASSEVGVAPTDTQYF. The gene calls are TRBV6-1 and TRBJ2-3; D gene uncertain. Trimming removed 1 base from V and 2 bases from J, with 13 bases in between. This CDR3 is built from 16 residues. Germline loops: CDR1 MNHNS, CDR2 SASEGT.

The CDR3 region has the DNA TGTGCCAGCAGCCCCCCAGGGGGGAACACTGAAGCTTTCTTT. This translates into CASSPPGGNTEAFF. This chain uses TRBV7-9 with TRBJ1-1; TRBD1 matches 7 bases. This CDR3 is built from 14 residues. With V trimmed by 5 bases and J by 1 base, 4 bases remained unmatched. CDR1 is SEHNR, CDR2 FQNEAQ, per germline (reference sequence).

For the CDR3, the DNA is TGTGCCAGCAGATCCACCTGGCCGTCTGGAAACACCATATATTTT. This sequence encodes CASRSTWPSGNTIYF. V and J are TRBV28 and TRBJ1-3, with D hard to call. CDR3 length: 15 amino acids. Trimming took 6 bases from V and 1 from J, leaving 13 bases between them. Per germline, CDR1 MDHEN and CDR2 SYDVKM.

This clone is classed as medium-sized. J is TRBJ1-5 and V is TRBV30, with D uncertain. V lost 2 bases and J 0 bases, leaving 5 bases between the germline ends. The V gene's germline CDR1 is GTSNPN and CDR2 SVGIG (reference sequence). This CDR3 is built from 13 residues. CDR3 amino acids: CAWSTSSNQPQHF. CDR3 DNA sequence: TGTGCCTGGAGTACCAGTAGCAATCAGCCCCAGCATTTT.

The CDR3 sequence: CASRRQGAEAFF. CDR3 coding DNA: TGTGCCAGCAGACGACAGGGCGCTGAAGCTTTCTTT. The chain couples TRBV25-1 to TRBJ1-1, with TRBD1 matching 7 bases. This CDR3 comprises 12 residues. The V gene end was trimmed by 6 bases and the J gene end by 6 bases; junction bases not matched to a gene: 4. Germline V CDR1 and CDR2: MGHDK, SYGVNS.

The V call is TRBV2, the J call TRBJ2-3; D uncertain. The ends were cut back, 8 bases at V and 4 bases at J, with 7 bases in the middle. The CDR3 loop spans 11 amino acids. Germline assignment: CDR1 SNHLY and CDR2 FYNNEI. The CDR3: CASGRADTQYF. The CDR3 DNA reads as TGTGCCAGCGGTAGAGCAGATACGCAGTATTTT.

V gene TRBV29-1 combines with J gene TRBJ2-7, with D unclear. There are 12 residues in the CDR3. V dropped 7 bases and J dropped 0 bases, with 10 bases sitting between them. Germline CDR1 is SQVTM and CDR2 is ANQGSEA. The CDR3 loop reads CSAGLSSYEQYF. CDR3 in DNA: TGCAGCGCCGGGTTGAGCTCCTACGAGCAGTACTTC.

The V and J genes are TRBV4-2 and TRBJ2-7, with 8 bases fitting TRBD2. Germline CDR1 LGHNA, CDR2 YNFKEQ. This CDR3 comprises 15 residues. V shed 2 bases and J 7 bases; nucleotides not matched to a gene: 10. The CDR3 DNA is TGTGCCAGCAGCCAACCCTCAGCGGGGGTCTTAGAGCAGTACTTC. It specifies CASSQPSAGVLEQYF.

The rearrangement uses TRBV5-5 and TRBJ2-3; unclear D gene. The V gene lost 4 bases and the J gene lost 4 bases, with 13 bases spanning the gap. This CDR3 is 14 amino acids long. In germline, CDR1 is SGHKS, CDR2 YYEKEE (reference sequence). The CDR3 reads CASSLNPSPDTQYF. The CDR3 coding sequence is TGTGCCAGCAGCCTAAACCCAAGCCCAGATACGCAGTATTTT.

The rearrangement joins TRBV6-5 to TRBJ1-2; 7 bases agree with TRBD1. V lost 6 bases to trimming and J lost 2 bases; unmatched junction nucleotides: 3. CDR1 and CDR2 (germline): MNHEY, SVGAGI. This CDR3 is 13 amino acids long. This chain's CDR3 is CASSTTGNYGYTF. The CDR3 nucleotides read TGTGCCAGCAGCACGACAGGGAACTATGGCTACACCTTC.

The DNA for the CDR3 is TGTGCCAGCAGCCAAGGACTAGCGGGGGGGCTTGAGCAGTACTTC. It codes for CASSQGLAGGLEQYF. This chain connects TRBV3-1 (or the pseudogene TRBV3-2) to TRBJ2-7; 14 nucleotides align to TRBD2. Germline V gives CDR1 LGHDT, CDR2 YNNKEL (reference sequence). J was trimmed by 7 bases and V by 1 base; bases with no gene match: 3. This CDR3 contains 15 residues.

The V call is TRBV6-5, the J call TRBJ1-1; 8 bases line up with TRBD1. With V trimmed by 4 bases and J by 1 base, 5 bases remained unmatched. Germline CDR1 reads MNHEY; CDR2 reads SVGAGI. The CDR3 contains 15 residues. CDR3 loop: CASSLTGTGNTEAFF. The CDR3 bases are TGTGCCAGCAGTTTAACCGGGACAGGGAACACTGAAGCTTTCTTT.